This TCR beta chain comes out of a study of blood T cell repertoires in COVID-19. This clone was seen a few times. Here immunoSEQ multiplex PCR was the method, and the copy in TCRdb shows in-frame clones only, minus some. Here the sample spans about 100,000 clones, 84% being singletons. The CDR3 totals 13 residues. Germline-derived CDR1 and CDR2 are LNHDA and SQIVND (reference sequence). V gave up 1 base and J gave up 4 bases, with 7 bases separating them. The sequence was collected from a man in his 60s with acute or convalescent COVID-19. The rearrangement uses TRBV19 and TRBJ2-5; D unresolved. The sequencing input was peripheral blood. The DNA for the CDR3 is TGTGCCAGTAGTATAGTAGTTGCAGAGACCCAGTACTTC. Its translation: CASSIVVAETQYF.